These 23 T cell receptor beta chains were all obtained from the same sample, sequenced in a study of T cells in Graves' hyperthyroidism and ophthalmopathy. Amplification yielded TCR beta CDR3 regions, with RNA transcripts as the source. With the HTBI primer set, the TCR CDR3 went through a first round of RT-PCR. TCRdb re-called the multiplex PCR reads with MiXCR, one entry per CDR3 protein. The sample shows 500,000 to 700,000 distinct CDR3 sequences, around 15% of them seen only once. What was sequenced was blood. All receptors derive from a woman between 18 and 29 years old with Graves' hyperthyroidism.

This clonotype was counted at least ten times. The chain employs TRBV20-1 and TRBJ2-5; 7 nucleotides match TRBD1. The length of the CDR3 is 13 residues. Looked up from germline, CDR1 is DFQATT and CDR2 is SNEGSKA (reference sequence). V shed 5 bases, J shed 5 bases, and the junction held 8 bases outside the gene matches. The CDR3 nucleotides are TGCAGTGCTCCGACAGGGCGGAAGGAGACCCAGTACTTC. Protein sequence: CSAPTGRKETQYF.

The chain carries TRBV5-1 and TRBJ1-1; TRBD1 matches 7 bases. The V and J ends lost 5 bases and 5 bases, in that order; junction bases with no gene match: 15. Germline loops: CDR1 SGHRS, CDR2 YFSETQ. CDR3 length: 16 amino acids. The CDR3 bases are TGCGCCAGCAGTTTCGAAGGGGGCAATACGCAAACTGAAGCTTTCTTT. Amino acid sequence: CASSFEGGNTQTEAFF.

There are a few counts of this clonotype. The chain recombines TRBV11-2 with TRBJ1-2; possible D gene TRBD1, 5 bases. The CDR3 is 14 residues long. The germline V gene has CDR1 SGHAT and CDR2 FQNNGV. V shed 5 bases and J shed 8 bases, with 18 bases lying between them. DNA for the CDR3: TGTGCCAGCAGCGGGAGGGGTGCCGGCTACGGCTACACCTTC. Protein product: CASSGRGAGYGYTF.

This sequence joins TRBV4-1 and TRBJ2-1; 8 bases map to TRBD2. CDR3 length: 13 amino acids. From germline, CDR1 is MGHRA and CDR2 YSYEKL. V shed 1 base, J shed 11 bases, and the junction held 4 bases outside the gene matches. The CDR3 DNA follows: TGCGCCAGCAGCCAAGCGAAGCGGGAGAAGCAGTTCTTC. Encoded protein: CASSQAKREKQFF.

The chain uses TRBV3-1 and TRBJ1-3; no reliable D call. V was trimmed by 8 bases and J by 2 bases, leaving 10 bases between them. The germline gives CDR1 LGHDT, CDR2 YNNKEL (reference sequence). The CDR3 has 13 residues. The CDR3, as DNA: TGTGCCAGCGCTGCAGTCACTGGAAACACCATATATTTT. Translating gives CASAAVTGNTIYF.

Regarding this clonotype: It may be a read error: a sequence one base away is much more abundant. For the CDR3, the DNA is TGCAGTGCTAGAGATGGGCAGGGGGTGACTAAAGCTTTCTTT. It yields the protein CSARDGQGVTKAFF. The chain employs TRBV20-1 and TRBJ1-1, with 7 bases lining up with TRBD1. This CDR3 is 14 amino acids long. CDR1 DFQATT and CDR2 SNEGSKA come from the germline V gene (reference sequence). The trim removed 0 bases at V and 9 bases at J, leaving 10 bases unmatched.

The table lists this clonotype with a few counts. The CDR3: CASSLSGKPGTQYF. The CDR3 nucleotides are TGTGCCAGCAGCTTAAGTGGTAAACCGGGGACCCAGTACTTC. The V gene is TRBV7-8, the J gene TRBJ2-5; unclear D gene. Germline V gene sequence: CDR1 SGHVS, CDR2 FQNEAQ. The V and J ends lost 2 bases and 7 bases respectively, with 14 bases between them. This CDR3 region has 14 residues.

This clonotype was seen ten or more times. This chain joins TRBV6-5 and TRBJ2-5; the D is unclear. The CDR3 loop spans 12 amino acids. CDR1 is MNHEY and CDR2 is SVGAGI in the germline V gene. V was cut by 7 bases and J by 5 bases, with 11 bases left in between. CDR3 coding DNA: TGTGCCAGCACCCTGAGGATTGAGACCCAGTACTTC. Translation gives CASTLRIETQYF.

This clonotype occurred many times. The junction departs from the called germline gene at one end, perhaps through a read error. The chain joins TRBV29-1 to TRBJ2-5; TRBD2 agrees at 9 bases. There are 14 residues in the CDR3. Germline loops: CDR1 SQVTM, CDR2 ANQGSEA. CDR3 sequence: CSVNLRGGQDTQYF. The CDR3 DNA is TGCAGCGTGAACCTGCGGGGGGGACAAGATACCCAGTACTTC.

CDR3 protein: CATSRDSVGTEAFF. The DNA for the CDR3 is TGTGCCACCAGCAGAGACTCGGTGGGCACTGAAGCTTTCTTT. This chain uses TRBV15 with TRBJ1-1; no clear D gene. This CDR3 has 14 amino acids. Germline V gives CDR1 LNHNV, CDR2 YYDKDF (reference sequence). With 0 bases removed from V and 4 bases from J, the gap between germline ends came to 9 bases.

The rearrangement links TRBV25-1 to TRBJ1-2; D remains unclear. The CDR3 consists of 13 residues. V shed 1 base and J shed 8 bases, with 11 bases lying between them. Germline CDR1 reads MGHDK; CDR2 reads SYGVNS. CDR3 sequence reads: CASSELGGLGYTF. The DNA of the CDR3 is TGTGCCAGCAGTGAATTAGGAGGCCTCGGCTACACCTTC.

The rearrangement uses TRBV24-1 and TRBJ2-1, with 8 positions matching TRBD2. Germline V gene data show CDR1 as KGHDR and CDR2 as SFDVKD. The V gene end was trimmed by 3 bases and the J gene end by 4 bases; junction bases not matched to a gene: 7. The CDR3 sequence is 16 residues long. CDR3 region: CATSDPLAGTYNEQFF. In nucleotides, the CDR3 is TGTGCCACCAGTGATCCCTTAGCGGGGACGTACAATGAGCAGTTCTTC.

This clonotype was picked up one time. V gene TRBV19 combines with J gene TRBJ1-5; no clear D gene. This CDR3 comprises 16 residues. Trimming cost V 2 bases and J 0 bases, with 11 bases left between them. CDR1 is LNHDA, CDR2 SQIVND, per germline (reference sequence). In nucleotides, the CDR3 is TGTGCCAGTAGTATACTCCTATCGGATAGCAATCAGCCCCAGCATTTT. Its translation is CASSILLSDSNQPQHF.

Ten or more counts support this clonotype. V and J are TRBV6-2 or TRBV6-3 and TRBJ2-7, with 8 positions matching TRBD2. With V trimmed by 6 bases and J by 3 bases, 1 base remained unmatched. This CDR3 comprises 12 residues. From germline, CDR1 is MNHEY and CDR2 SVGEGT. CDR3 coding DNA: TGTGCCAGCAGGGGGACTAGCTACGAGCAGTACTTC. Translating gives CASRGTSYEQYF.

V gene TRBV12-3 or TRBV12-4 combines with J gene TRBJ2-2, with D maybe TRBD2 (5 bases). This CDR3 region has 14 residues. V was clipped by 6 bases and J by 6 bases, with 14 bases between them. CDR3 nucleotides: TGTGCCAGCAGCCTAGCAGCAGGCTCCGGGGAGCTGTTTTTT. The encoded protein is CASSLAAGSGELFF.

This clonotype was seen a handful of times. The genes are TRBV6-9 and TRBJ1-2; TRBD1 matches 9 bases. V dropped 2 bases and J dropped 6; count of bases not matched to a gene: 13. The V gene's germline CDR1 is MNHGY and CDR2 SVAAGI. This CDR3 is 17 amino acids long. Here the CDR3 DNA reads TGTGCCAGCAGTTATCTGGGACAGGGCATGAAGAACCATGGCTACACCTTC. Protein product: CASSYLGQGMKNHGYTF.

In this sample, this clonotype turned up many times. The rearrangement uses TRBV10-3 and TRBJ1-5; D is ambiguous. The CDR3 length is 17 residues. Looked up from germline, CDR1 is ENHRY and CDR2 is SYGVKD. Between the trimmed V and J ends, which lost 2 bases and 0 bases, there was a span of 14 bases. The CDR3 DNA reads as TGTGCCATCAGTGAGGGCGCAGGAAGGGTTAGCAATCAGCCCCAGCATTTT. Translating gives CAISEGAGRVSNQPQHF.

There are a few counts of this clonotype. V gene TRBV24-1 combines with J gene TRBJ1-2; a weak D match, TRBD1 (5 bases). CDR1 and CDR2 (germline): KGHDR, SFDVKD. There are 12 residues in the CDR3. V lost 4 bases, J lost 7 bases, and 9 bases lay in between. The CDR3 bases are TGTGCCACCAGTGAGGGGGGACGTGGCTACACCTTC. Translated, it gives CATSEGGRGYTF.

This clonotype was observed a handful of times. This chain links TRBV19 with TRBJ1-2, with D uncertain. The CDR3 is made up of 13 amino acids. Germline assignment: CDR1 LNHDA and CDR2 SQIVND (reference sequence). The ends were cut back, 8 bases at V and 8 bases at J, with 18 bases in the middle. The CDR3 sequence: CASQYMGEAGYTF. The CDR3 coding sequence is TGTGCCAGTCAGTACATGGGTGAGGCGGGCTACACCTTC. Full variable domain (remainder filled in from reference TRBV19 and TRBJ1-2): DGGITQSPKYLFRKEGQNVTLSCEQNLNHDAMYWYRQDPGQGLRLIYYSQIVNDFQKGDIAEGYSVSREKKESFPLTVTSAQKNPTAFYLCASQYMGEAGYTFGSGTRLTVV.

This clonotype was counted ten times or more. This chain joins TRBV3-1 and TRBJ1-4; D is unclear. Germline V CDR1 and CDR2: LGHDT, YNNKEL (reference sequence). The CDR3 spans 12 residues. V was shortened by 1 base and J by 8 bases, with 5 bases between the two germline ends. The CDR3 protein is CASSQGSEKLFF. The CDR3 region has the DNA TGTGCCAGCAGCCAAGGGTCGGAAAAACTGTTTTTT.

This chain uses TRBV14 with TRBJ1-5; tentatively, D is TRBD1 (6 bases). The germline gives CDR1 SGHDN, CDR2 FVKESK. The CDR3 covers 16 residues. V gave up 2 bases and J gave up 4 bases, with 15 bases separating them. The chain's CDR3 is CASSQPGTRRNQPQHF. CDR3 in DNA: TGTGCCAGCAGCCAACCAGGGACAAGACGAAATCAGCCCCAGCATTTT.

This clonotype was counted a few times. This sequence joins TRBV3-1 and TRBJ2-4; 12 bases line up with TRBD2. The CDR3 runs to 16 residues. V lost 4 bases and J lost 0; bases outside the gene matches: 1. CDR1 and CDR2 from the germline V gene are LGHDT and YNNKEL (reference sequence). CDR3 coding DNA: TGTGCCAGCAGCCGGGGACTAGCGGGAGCCAAAAACATTCAGTACTTC. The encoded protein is CASSRGLAGAKNIQYF.

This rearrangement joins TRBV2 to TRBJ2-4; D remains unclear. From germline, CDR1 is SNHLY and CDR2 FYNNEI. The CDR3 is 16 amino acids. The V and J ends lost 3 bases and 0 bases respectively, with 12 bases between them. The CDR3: CASSDNTWIAKNIQYF. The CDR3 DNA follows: TGTGCCAGCAGTGATAACACTTGGATAGCCAAAAACATTCAGTACTTC.